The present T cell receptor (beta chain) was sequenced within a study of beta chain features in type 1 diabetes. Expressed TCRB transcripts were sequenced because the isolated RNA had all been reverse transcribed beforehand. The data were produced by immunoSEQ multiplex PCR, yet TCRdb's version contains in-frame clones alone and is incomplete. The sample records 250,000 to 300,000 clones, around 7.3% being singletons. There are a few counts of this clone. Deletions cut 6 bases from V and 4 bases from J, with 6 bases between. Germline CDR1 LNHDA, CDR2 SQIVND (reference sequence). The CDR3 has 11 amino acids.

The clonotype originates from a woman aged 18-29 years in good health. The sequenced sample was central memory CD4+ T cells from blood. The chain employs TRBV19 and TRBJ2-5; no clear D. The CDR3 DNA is TGTGCCAGTAGCAGAGCAGAGACCCAGTACTTC. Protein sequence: CASSRAETQYF.